The rows below give T cell receptor beta chains drawn from one sample of a study of blood T cell repertoires in COVID-19. Using immunoSEQ multiplex PCR, the repertoire was profiled, and TCRdb retains in-frame clones only, with some absent. The table records 200,000 to 300,000 clones, approximately 86% of them present only once. Material: peripheral blood. These receptors originate from a man aged 40-49 years who had recovered from COVID-19. CDR3s include the opening cysteine and the closing phenylalanine or tryptophan. Fields, in order: V gene, J gene, CDR3 protein.

>TRBV27|TRBJ2-7
CASWQGRAYEQYF
>TRBV5-5|TRBJ1-6
CASGHRDNLNSPLHF
>TRBV7-2|TRBJ2-4
CASSSRDREVRLDKNIQYF
>TRBV9|TRBJ1-2
CASSVRDMNYGYTF
>TRBV11-2|TRBJ2-5
CASSLVRQETQYF
>TRBV9|TRBJ2-7
CASSPRVALNYEQYF
>TRBV7-9|TRBJ2-3
CASSEDRVITDTQYF
>TRBV28|TRBJ2-7
CASASPREQYF
>TRBV5-1|TRBJ2-7
CASSYAYEQYF
>TRBV7-8|TRBJ2-7
CASSSLRTSRAYEQYF
>TRBV11-2|TRBJ1-4
CASSLEGGTGEKLFF
>TRBV7-8|TRBJ1-6
CASSDGTGSDSPLHF
>TRBV18|TRBJ2-6
CASSPPGQGANVLTF
>TRBV19|TRBJ2-7
CASSIARGGTYEQYF
>TRBV29-1|TRBJ2-3
CSVYIFTQYF
>TRBV14|TRBJ2-1
CASSLFISSYNEQFF
>TRBV4-3|TRBJ2-7
CASSPGRGAYEQYF
>TRBV19|TRBJ2-7
CAKLELTGATLPGYEQYF
>TRBV3-1/TRBV3-2|TRBJ2-1
CASSPTSGQYNEQFF
>TRBV9|TRBJ2-7
CASSVGSGRGDEQYF
>TRBV5-1|TRBJ2-7
CASSQGGSNSYEQYF
>TRBV5-1|TRBJ2-3
CASSLPGLADTQYF
>TRBV29-1|TRBJ1-2
CSVKTTRGAVGYTF
>TRBV3-1/TRBV3-2|TRBJ2-3
CASSQGGTRPFSQYF
>TRBV19|TRBJ2-2
CASSRNRENTGELFF
>TRBV15|TRBJ1-1
CATSLIGATEAFF
>TRBV25-1|TRBJ1-2
CASSPGDRNYGYTF
>TRBV6-4|TRBJ2-3
CASSRDRAADTQYF
>TRBV7-8|TRBJ1-2
CASSPGDRGTYGYTF
>TRBV18|TRBJ1-6
CASSSETGVNSPLHF
>TRBV24-1|TRBJ2-2
CATSDPLGTSGGSTGELFF
>TRBV5-1|TRBJ2-5
CASSPHGTSQETQYF
>TRBV19|TRBJ2-1
CASSGGTGSSYNEQFF
>TRBV18|TRBJ2-3
CASSPYRLSTQYF
>TRBV9|TRBJ2-3
CASSVAGTYGTDTQYF
>TRBV11-2|TRBJ2-3
CASSLGAGSTDTQYF
>TRBV19|TRBJ2-1
CASSFSGSVYNEQFF
>TRBV5-1|TRBJ2-3
CASKDGSEYDTQYF
>TRBV6-5|TRBJ1-5
CASRGTGGSQPQHF
>TRBV19|TRBJ2-5
CASSTRGQGTETQYF
>TRBV4-1|TRBJ1-2
CASSQYIDRGYGYTF
>TRBV10-3|TRBJ2-3
CATLQSGPSTDTQYF
>TRBV30|TRBJ2-7
CARRSGYEQYF
>TRBV29-1|TRBJ2-3
CSTRQGRTDTQYF